One sample yielded the 14 T cell receptor beta chains listed below, sequenced in a study of T cell repertoires in cytomegalovirus infection. TCRdb re-derived calls from the reads in MiXCR, one entry per CDR3 protein. The sample lists 160,000 or so distinct CDR3 sequences, about 20% occurring once. These receptors have no identified antigens. The specimen comprised CD8+ T cells from cultured PBMCs, sampled from culture after CMV antigen stimulation. Source of these receptors: a human donor in good health (CMV status not recorded). Some clones in this sample may be carry-over from other donors' samples.

The chain has TRBV12-3 or TRBV12-4 and TRBJ1-5; perhaps TRBD1 as D (5 bases). The CDR3 is 20 residues long. The V and J ends lost 4 bases and 7 bases respectively, with 32 bases between them. The CDR3 spells CASSSHTGLETAGLHQPQHF. The CDR3 region has the DNA TGTGCCAGCAGTTCCCATACGGGGCTTGAAACCGCGGGACTCCACCAGCCCCAGCATTTT.

The genes are TRBV27 and TRBJ1-5; possibly TRBD1 for D (6 bases). V was shortened by 2 bases and J by 7 bases, with 12 bases between the two germline ends. This CDR3 spans 14 amino acids. From germline, CDR1 is MNHEY and CDR2 SMNVEV (reference sequence). The CDR3 DNA follows: TGTGCCAGCAGTTTAACCGGGGGCATGCAGCCCCAGCATTTT. Its protein product is CASSLTGGMQPQHF.

The chain combines TRBV6-5 with TRBJ2-1, with no clear D. Germline loops: CDR1 MNHEY, CDR2 SVGAGI. With 4 bases removed from V and 0 bases from J, the gap between germline ends came to 7 bases. The CDR3 is made up of 14 amino acids. The CDR3 spells CASSFISSYNEQFF. The CDR3 DNA is TGTGCCAGCAGTTTCATTAGCTCCTACAATGAGCAGTTCTTC.

The chain is built from TRBV9 and TRBJ1-1; D remains ambiguous. CDR3 length equals 16 residues. Trimming removed 2 bases from V and 0 bases from J, with 14 bases in between. Germline V lookup: CDR1 SGDLS, CDR2 YYNGEE. This chain's CDR3 is CASSVNTQTVNTEAFF. For the CDR3, the DNA is TGTGCCAGCAGCGTTAATACCCAGACGGTGAACACTGAAGCTTTCTTT.

The table lists this clonotype with a few counts. The V call is TRBV29-1, the J call TRBJ2-7, with D possibly TRBD1 on 5 matching bases. Trimming shortened V by 7 bases and J by 2 bases, and 18 bases separated the two germline ends. Per the germline V gene, CDR1 is SQVTM and CDR2 is ANQGSEA. The CDR3 totals 14 residues. The CDR3 reads CSAFPTVPPYEQYF. Written as DNA, the CDR3 is TGCAGCGCCTTCCCGACAGTTCCTCCCTACGAGCAGTACTTC.

The chain couples TRBV7-6 to TRBJ2-1; 10 positions agree with TRBD1. The CDR3 covers 17 residues. The junction had 7 bases not matched to a gene; V was cut back by 2 bases and J by 3 bases. Looked up from germline, CDR1 is SGHVS and CDR2 is FNYEAQ. CDR3 amino acids: CASSLLVGTGVYNEQFF. The CDR3 DNA is TGTGCCAGCAGCTTATTAGTAGGGACAGGGGTCTACAATGAGCAGTTCTTC.

This chain connects TRBV5-6 to TRBJ2-1, with no clear D. CDR1 and CDR2 (germline): SGHDT, YYEEEE. CDR3 length: 12 residues. With 4 bases removed from V and 3 bases from J, the gap between germline ends came to 5 bases. The CDR3 is CASSIVYNEQFF. The DNA of the CDR3 is TGTGCCAGCAGCATCGTCTACAATGAGCAGTTCTTC.

The chain employs TRBV7-9 and TRBJ2-7, with D possibly TRBD2 on 7 matching bases. CDR3 length: 13 amino acids. Germline V gene data show CDR1 as SEHNR and CDR2 as FQNEAQ (reference sequence). The V end lost 7 bases, the J end lost 6 bases, and 16 bases lay between the germline ends. CDR3 loop: CASTGAGGLEQYF. In DNA form, the CDR3 reads TGTGCCAGCACCGGTGCCGGGGGGCTCGAGCAGTACTTC.

The sample holds a few counts of this clonotype. The rearrangement uses TRBV27 and TRBJ1-4; TRBD1 is a possible D gene (5 bases). Trimming cost V 1 base and J 7 bases, with 10 bases left between them. The CDR3 covers 14 residues. The germline V gene encodes CDR1 MNHEY and CDR2 SMNVEV (reference sequence). The CDR3 DNA reads as TGTGCCAGCAGTTTATTTCAGGGAGGTGAAAAACTGTTTTTT. Translated, it gives CASSLFQGGEKLFF.

This clonotype has a handful of counts. This sequence joins TRBV7-8 and TRBJ1-2; the match to TRBD1 covers 9 bases. Per the germline V gene, CDR1 is SGHVS and CDR2 is FQNEAQ. This CDR3 comprises 15 residues. V was pared by 3 bases and J by 2 bases, with 4 bases of the junction left unmatched. The CDR3 region has the DNA TGTGCCAGCAGCTTCCTACAGGGGGCGAACTATGGCTACACCTTC. This encodes CASSFLQGANYGYTF.

This clonotype was seen only a few times. This chain connects TRBV7-9 to TRBJ1-1; no definite D call. Germline V gene lookup returns CDR1 SEHNR and CDR2 FQNEAQ (reference sequence). The CDR3 extends over 13 amino acids. V lost 6 bases, J lost 4 bases, and 12 bases lay in between. CDR3 sequence: CASSPARVTEAFF. CDR3 DNA: TGTGCCAGCAGTCCAGCGAGGGTCACTGAAGCTTTCTTT.

The chain combines TRBV7-6 with TRBJ1-1; tentatively, D is TRBD1 (6 bases). Germline CDR1 and CDR2: SGHVS and FNYEAQ. The CDR3 consists of 16 residues. Trimming left V 5 bases short and J 7 bases short, with 23 bases between. The DNA for the CDR3 is TGTGCCAGCAGCCCTTCGTTAAAACAGGGATCGCTTGAAGCTTTCTTT. Its protein is CASSPSLKQGSLEAFF.

V and J are TRBV7-9 and TRBJ1-2; D is possibly TRBD1 (6 bases). The CDR3 contains 15 residues. Germline values: CDR1 SEHNR, CDR2 FQNEAQ (reference sequence). Trimming stripped 8 bases from V and 4 bases from J, with 20 bases between. CDR3 nucleotide sequence: TGTGCCAGCCTGCGGCGAGGGGGAGACGGCTATGGCTACACCTTC. This encodes CASLRRGGDGYGYTF.

The chain links TRBV7-9 to TRBJ2-1; D call uncertain. The CDR3 totals 16 residues. Germline V CDR1 and CDR2: SEHNR, FQNEAQ (reference sequence). The V gene lost 6 bases and the J gene lost 5 bases, with 20 bases spanning the gap. CDR3 sequence (DNA): TGTGCCAGCAGTCCCTGGGCAGTCGGATTTCACAATGAGCAGTTCTTC. This codes for CASSPWAVGFHNEQFF. Based on the CDR3 plus reference TRBV7-9 and TRBJ2-1, the full variable domain is DTGVSQNPRHKITKRGQNVTFRCDPISEHNRLYWYRQTLGQGPEFLTYFQNEAQLEKSRLLSDRFSAERPKGSFSTLEIQRTEQGDSAMYLCASSPWAVGFHNEQFFGPGTRLTVL.